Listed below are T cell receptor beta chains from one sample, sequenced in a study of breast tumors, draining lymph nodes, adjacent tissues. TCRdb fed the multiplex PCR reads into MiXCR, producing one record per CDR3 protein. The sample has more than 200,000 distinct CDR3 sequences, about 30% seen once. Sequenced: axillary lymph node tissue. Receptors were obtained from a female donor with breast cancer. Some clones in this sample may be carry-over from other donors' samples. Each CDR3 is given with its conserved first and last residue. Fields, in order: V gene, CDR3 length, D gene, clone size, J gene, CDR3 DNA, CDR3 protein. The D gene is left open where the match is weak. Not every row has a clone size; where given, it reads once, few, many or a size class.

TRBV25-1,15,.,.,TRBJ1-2,TGTGCCAGCGGTGAAATCGAAAGCCCTAACTATGGCTACACCTTC,CASGEIESPNYGYTF
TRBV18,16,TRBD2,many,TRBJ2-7,TGTGCCAGCTCACCCGGGGGACTAGCGGAACCCTACGAGCAGTACTTC,CASSPGGLAEPYEQYF
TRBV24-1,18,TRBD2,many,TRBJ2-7,TGTGCCACCAGTGATTTGCTCCCCGGGGTAGCGGGAGTCGACGAGCAGTACTTC,CATSDLLPGVAGVDEQYF
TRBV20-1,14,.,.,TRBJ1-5,TGCAGTGCTAGTGTGGGGGGCAGGAATCAGCCCCAGCACTTT,CSASVGGRNQPQHF
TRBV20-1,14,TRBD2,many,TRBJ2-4,TGCAGTGCTAGAGTGGGTAGCGGGAAAAACATTCAGTACTTC,CSARVGSGKNIQYF
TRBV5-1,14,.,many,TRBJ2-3,TGCGCCAGCAGCTTGGTTACAAGGGAAGATACGCAGTATTTT,CASSLVTREDTQYF
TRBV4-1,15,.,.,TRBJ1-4,TGCGCCAGCAGCCAAGGTCCAGGGGCGGATGAAAAACTGTTTTTT,CASSQGPGADEKLFF
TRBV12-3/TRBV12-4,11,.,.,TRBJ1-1,TGTGCCAGCAGTTTCGGGTTCGAAGCTTTCTTT,CASSFGFEAFF
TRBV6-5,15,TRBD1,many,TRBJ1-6,TGTGCCAGCAGTCTAATGGACAGGGGTGGGTCACCCCCCCACTTT,CASSLMDRGGSPPHF
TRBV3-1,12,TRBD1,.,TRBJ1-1,TGTGCCAGCAGCCAACGGGACAGGGAAGCTTTCTTT,CASSQRDREAFF
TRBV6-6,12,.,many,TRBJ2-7,TGTGCCAGCAGTTACCGGGTCTACGAGCAGTACTTC,CASSYRVYEQYF
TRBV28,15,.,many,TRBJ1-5,TGTGCCAGCAGTCCACCGGGGGGGGGCCTTAGGCCCCAGCATTTT,CASSPPGGGLRPQHF
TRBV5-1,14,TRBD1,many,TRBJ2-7,TGCGCCAGCAGCTCCACCCGGGACAGGGACGAGCAGTACTTC,CASSSTRDRDEQYF